The 5 T cell receptor beta chains listed next were all sequenced from one sample in a study of blood T cell repertoires in COVID-19. TCRdb keeps only in-frame clones here, not all; method: immunoSEQ multiplex PCR. The table has some 530,000 clones, about nine tenths seen once. Sample: PBMCs or T cells enriched from blood (not recorded which). These receptors all come from a woman aged 55 to 70 who had recovered from COVID-19.

This chain joins TRBV13 and TRBJ1-3; possible D gene TRBD1, 6 bases. The CDR3 sequence is 16 residues long. The germline V gene encodes CDR1 PRHDT and CDR2 FYEKMQ (reference sequence). Trimming left V 2 bases short and J 7 bases short, with 18 bases between. CDR3 bases: TGTGCCAGCAGCTTAAATCAGGCAGGGGTTGGGAACACCATATATTTT. Translated: CASSLNQAGVGNTIYF.

A few counts support this clone. The gene calls are TRBV27 and TRBJ1-5, with 8 nucleotides matching TRBD1. Germline V gene data show CDR1 as MNHEY and CDR2 as SMNVEV (reference sequence). The CDR3 is 13 amino acids. The J segment lost 6 bases and the V segment lost 6 bases, leaving 4 bases of the junction unmatched. The CDR3 loop is CASRDRVSQPQHF. The CDR3 nucleotides read TGTGCCAGCAGGGACAGGGTTTCTCAGCCCCAGCATTTT.

This chain connects TRBV4-1 to TRBJ1-2; D is uncertain. Germline CDR1 reads MGHRA; CDR2 reads YSYEKL. V lost 1 base, J lost 8 bases, and 14 bases lay in between. The CDR3 totals 14 residues. CDR3 sequence (DNA): TGCGCCAGCAGCCAAGTCGTCCGACTTGAGGGCTACACCTTC. Translating gives CASSQVVRLEGYTF.

The rearrangement links TRBV7-2 to TRBJ2-3; 8 nucleotides line up with TRBD2. CDR1 is SGHTA, CDR2 FQGNSA, per germline. The CDR3 runs to 16 residues. The ends lost 4 bases at V and 2 bases at J; junction bases unmatched: 8. The CDR3 spells CASSSGGGGITDTQYF. The CDR3 nucleotides are TGTGCCAGCAGCTCCGGTGGCGGGGGGATCACAGATACGCAGTATTTT.

The CDR3: CASGGVYNEQFF. DNA of the CDR3: TGTGCCAGCGGGGGGGTCTACAATGAGCAGTTCTTC. This chain links TRBV6-5 with TRBJ2-1; TRBD2 aligns across 7 bases. Germline assignment: CDR1 MNHEY and CDR2 SVGAGI. The V and J ends lost 8 bases and 3 bases, in that order; junction bases with no gene match: 1. The CDR3 runs 12 residues.